This TCR beta chain was captured in a study of T cells in Graves' hyperthyroidism and ophthalmopathy. Overall study findings and caveats: Clonotypes that were expanded in thyroid above 0.001 mostly appeared in blood too.

The TCR beta CDR3 regions underwent amplification using RNA transcripts as the source. First-round RT-PCR targeting the TCR CDR3 was performed with the HTBI primer set. One entry per CDR3 protein, called by TCRdb with MiXCR from the multiplex PCR reads. This table holds about 680,000 distinct CDR3 sequences, 30% to 40% found once. To note about this clonotype: Its antigen is as yet unknown.

Germline lookup yields CDR1 SGHTA and CDR2 FQGNSA. J gave up 0 bases and V 6 bases, and 9 bases lay outside the gene matches. The CDR3 is 16 amino acids. This TCR was recovered from a middle-aged woman with Graves' hyperthyroidism. Material: blood. The V call is TRBV7-2, the J call TRBJ2-3; TRBD1 agrees at 7 bases. The chain's CDR3 is CASSSPPGQSTDTQYF. DNA of the CDR3: TGTGCCAGCAGTTCCCCGCCGGGACAGAGCACAGATACGCAGTATTTT.